Shown below are 32 T cell receptor beta chains from a single sample sequenced in a study of T cell repertoires in cytomegalovirus infection. From the reads, TCRdb called clonotypes with MiXCR, one entry per CDR3 protein. The data contain almost 500,000 distinct CDR3 sequences, about 11% of them singletons. The sequencing sample was made of PBMCs. These receptors originate from a human donor in good health (CMV status not recorded). Some clones in this sample may be carry-over from other donors' samples.

In this sample, this clonotype turned up a few times. This rearrangement joins TRBV11-2 to TRBJ2-2; TRBD2 agrees at 8 bases. This CDR3 has 16 amino acids. The trim removed 1 base at V and 0 bases at J, leaving 1 base unmatched. Germline V gene sequence: CDR1 SGHAT, CDR2 FQNNGV. In DNA, the CDR3 is TGTGCCAGCAGCTTAGTAGCGGGGCCGAACACCGGGGAGCTGTTTTTT. This translates into CASSLVAGPNTGELFF. Drawing the rest from reference TRBV11-2 and TRBJ2-2, the complete variable domain is EAGVAQSPRYKIIEKRQSVAFWCNPISGHATLYWYQQILGQGPKLLIQFQNNGVVDDSQLPKDRFSAERLKGVDSTLKIQPAKLEDSAVYLCASSLVAGPNTGELFFGEGSRLTVL.

This clonotype appeared many times. The rearrangement links TRBV7-9 to TRBJ1-2; a weak D match, TRBD1 (6 bases). Trimming removed 5 bases at V and 2 bases at J, with 12 bases between. Germline V gives CDR1 SEHNR, CDR2 FQNEAQ (reference sequence). The CDR3 length is 14 residues. CDR3: CASSSVTGNYGYTF. The CDR3 DNA follows: TGTGCCAGCAGCAGTGTCACAGGGAACTATGGCTACACCTTC.

This clonotype was observed many times. This CDR3 reads CASSLASLAGGSSYEQYF. The CDR3 DNA reads as TGTGCCAGCAGCTTAGCGTCGCTAGCGGGAGGCTCTTCCTACGAGCAGTACTTC. The J gene is TRBJ2-7, the V gene TRBV7-8, with 11 nucleotides matching TRBD2. The junction had 8 bases not matched to a gene; V was cut back by 0 bases and J by 1 base. The CDR3 length is 18 residues. From germline, CDR1 is SGHVS and CDR2 FQNEAQ.

In its sample, this clonotype was seen a few times. The chain has TRBV5-1 and TRBJ1-1; possibly TRBD1 for D (6 bases). The V end was cut by 2 bases, the J end by 4 bases, with 12 bases between. The CDR3 extends over 14 amino acids. Germline CDR1 and CDR2: SGHRS and YFSETQ. The CDR3 loop is CASSFTEGGTEAFF. Here the CDR3 DNA reads TGCGCCAGCAGCTTCACTGAAGGGGGCACTGAAGCTTTCTTT.

This clonotype appeared a few times. The rearrangement joins TRBV7-8 to TRBJ2-3; 11 bases fit TRBD2. There are 16 residues in the CDR3. Germline lookup yields CDR1 SGHVS and CDR2 FQNEAQ. With 5 bases clipped from V and 1 base from J, the junction kept 5 bases outside the gene matches. CDR3: CASSAGTSGRTDTQYF. The DNA for the CDR3 is TGTGCCAGCAGCGCCGGGACTAGCGGACGCACAGATACGCAGTATTTT.

The DNA of the CDR3 is TGCAGTGCAAGGAGGGGGACCGTCAGCTCTGGGGCCAACGTCCTGACTTTC. It codes for CSARRGTVSSGANVLTF. The rearrangement joins TRBV20-1 to TRBJ2-6, with D perhaps being TRBD1 or TRBD2 (6 bases each). The germline gives CDR1 DFQATT, CDR2 SNEGSKA (reference sequence). Trimming removed 6 bases at V and 0 bases at J, with 18 bases between. This CDR3 is built from 17 residues.

The rearrangement uses TRBV9 and TRBJ2-4, with 8 bases matching TRBD2. V shed 4 bases, J shed 1 base, and the junction held 16 bases outside the gene matches. There are 19 residues in the CDR3. Germline V gene data show CDR1 as SGDLS and CDR2 as YYNGEE. In DNA, the CDR3 is TGTGCCAGCAGCCCCCTCGGGGGGGTCTCGGTGCGGGCCAAAAACATTCAGTACTTC. Amino acids: CASSPLGGVSVRAKNIQYF. The full variable domain, rest sourced from reference TRBV9 and TRBJ2-4, is DSGVTQTPKHLITATGQRVTLRCSPRSGDLSVYWYQQSLDQGLQFLIQYYNGEERAKGNILERFSAQQFPDLHSELNLSSLELGDSALYFCASSPLGGVSVRAKNIQYFGAGTRLSVL.

At least ten counts were recorded for this clonotype. The gene calls are TRBV14 and TRBJ2-7; D uncertain. Trimming cost V 1 base and J 2 bases, with 9 bases left between them. There are 14 residues in the CDR3. Germline V gives CDR1 SGHDN, CDR2 FVKESK. CDR3 coding DNA: TGTGCCAGCAGCCAAGTGGATCAAACCTACGAGCAGTACTTC. Translation: CASSQVDQTYEQYF.

At least ten counts were recorded for this clonotype. The chain's CDR3 is CASSLSPSYEQYF. In DNA form, the CDR3 reads TGTGCCAGCAGTTTATCCCCCAGCTACGAGCAGTACTTC. The chain links TRBV28 to TRBJ2-7; D uncertain. Trimming cost V 1 base and J 3 bases, with 7 bases left between them. This CDR3 is 13 amino acids long. Germline CDR1 and CDR2: MDHEN and SYDVKM.

This clonotype was seen ten or more times. This chain joins TRBV14 and TRBJ2-1; D is perhaps TRBD2 (6 bases). Trimming stripped 3 bases from V and 6 bases from J, with 9 bases between. Germline assignment: CDR1 SGHDN and CDR2 FVKESK. The CDR3 loop spans 13 amino acids. CDR3 sequence: CASSQWDFNEQFF. In nucleotides, the CDR3 is TGTGCCAGCAGCCAGTGGGACTTCAATGAGCAGTTCTTC.

J is TRBJ2-1 and V is TRBV2; 12 nucleotides agree with TRBD1. There are 14 residues in the CDR3. Germline values: CDR1 SNHLY, CDR2 FYNNEI. Losses at the gene ends were 10 bases for V and 6 bases for J; bases not matched to a gene: 7. The CDR3 here is CANTGQGAPNEQFF. The CDR3 DNA sequence: TGTGCCAACACGGGACAGGGGGCGCCCAATGAGCAGTTCTTC.

This clonotype was counted between two and nine times. The chain employs TRBV29-1 and TRBJ1-5; D gene ambiguous. V shed 4 bases and J shed 4 bases, with 11 bases lying between them. Germline CDR1 SQVTM, CDR2 ANQGSEA. The CDR3 contains 13 residues. CDR3 sequence reads: CSVASEANQPQHF. The CDR3 region has the DNA TGCAGCGTTGCCAGTGAAGCAAATCAGCCCCAGCATTTT.

The chain joins TRBV20-1 to TRBJ2-5; the match to TRBD2 covers 10 bases. Germline assignment: CDR1 DFQATT and CDR2 SNEGSKA (reference sequence). This CDR3 contains 15 residues. Germline trimming cut 0 bases from V and 3 bases from J; bases unmatched to any gene: 4. Here the CDR3 reads CSARDLGLAKETQYF. DNA for the CDR3: TGCAGTGCTAGAGATCTGGGACTAGCGAAAGAGACCCAGTACTTC.

The J gene is TRBJ2-5, the V gene TRBV24-1; D might be TRBD2 (5 bases). Trimming pared 10 bases from V and 3 bases from J, leaving 14 bases between. The CDR3 runs 13 residues. CDR1 is KGHDR and CDR2 is SFDVKD in the germline V gene. This CDR3 is CATRGPVEETQYF. Written as DNA, the CDR3 is TGTGCCACTAGAGGGCCCGTTGAAGAGACCCAGTACTTC.

This clonotype has at least ten counts. J is TRBJ2-5 and V is TRBV12-3 or TRBV12-4; 8 nucleotides agree with TRBD2. The length of the CDR3 is 15 residues. V lost 4 bases and J lost 3; bases outside the gene matches: 7. CDR3 in amino acids: CASSWAGTREETQYF. In DNA, the CDR3 is TGTGCCAGCAGTTGGGCCGGGACTAGAGAAGAGACCCAGTACTTC.

This clonotype occurred a few times. This chain connects TRBV2 to TRBJ1-5, with no clear D. CDR1 is SNHLY, CDR2 FYNNEI, per germline. With 2 bases removed from V and 9 bases from J, the gap between germline ends came to 11 bases. The CDR3 spans 13 residues. Written as DNA, the CDR3 is TGTGCCAGCAGTGAACAGGTCCATTGGCCCCAGCATTTT. Translating gives CASSEQVHWPQHF.

In its sample, this clonotype was seen many times. V usage is TRBV28 and J usage is TRBJ2-7; TRBD2 matches 9 bases. This CDR3 contains 17 residues. Germline V gives CDR1 MDHEN, CDR2 SYDVKM. The V segment lost 2 bases and the J segment 0 bases; nucleotides outside the gene matches: 8. CDR3 sequence (DNA): TGTGCCAGCAGTTTAATTTCGGCTAGCGGGATCTCCTACGAGCAGTACTTC. Amino acid sequence: CASSLISASGISYEQYF.

This clonotype was seen many times. For the CDR3, the DNA is TGTGCCAGCAGCCAAGATCGTTCAGCTTCCTACGAGCAGTACTTC. Translated: CASSQDRSASYEQYF. The chain is built from TRBV4-2 and TRBJ2-7; no definite D call. Trimming stripped 0 bases from V and 1 base from J, with 10 bases between. This CDR3 is 15 amino acids long. CDR1 is LGHNA, CDR2 YNFKEQ, per germline.

As concerns this clonotype: A much larger clone differs by one base, so this may be a read error. This sequence joins TRBV11-2 and TRBJ1-3; the D gene is possibly TRBD1 (5 bases). The germline V and J ends were trimmed by 3 bases and 0 bases, with 9 bases remaining between them. Germline V lookup: CDR1 SGHAT, CDR2 FQNNGV. The CDR3 is 15 amino acids. The CDR3 nucleotides are TGTGCCAGCAGCTTTCCGGGGGGCTCTGGAAACACCATATATTTT. Encoded protein: CASSFPGGSGNTIYF.

There are many counts of this clonotype. The chain uses TRBV7-2 and TRBJ2-5; D possibly matches TRBD1 or TRBD2 (5 bases each). The V gene lost 5 bases and the J gene lost 5 bases, with 12 bases spanning the gap. This CDR3 has 13 amino acids. The germline gives CDR1 SGHTA, CDR2 FQGNSA. The CDR3 DNA reads TGTGCCAGCAGCAGGGACCTTGGTGAGACCCAGTACTTC. Its protein product is CASSRDLGETQYF.

This clonotype was picked up many times. CDR3 nucleotides: TGTGCCAGCAGCTTAATGGGTGGGGTTGGGGAGCAGTACTTC. Its translation: CASSLMGGVGEQYF. This chain connects TRBV7-3 to TRBJ2-7; D not certain. In germline, CDR1 is SGHTA, CDR2 FQGTGA. V was clipped by 1 base and J by 7 bases, with 14 bases between them. The CDR3 has 14 residues.

This clonotype was recorded many times. The rearrangement uses TRBV7-7 and TRBJ2-7, with D perhaps TRBD1 (5 bases). V lost 1 base, J lost 0 bases, and 10 bases lay in between. CDR1 and CDR2 from the germline V gene are SSHAT and FNYEAQ (reference sequence). This CDR3 spans 15 amino acids. The CDR3 here is CASSLGAGYSYEQYF. The CDR3 coding sequence is TGTGCCAGCAGCTTAGGGGCAGGGTACTCCTACGAGCAGTACTTC.

Only a few counts were recorded for this clonotype. The chain links TRBV5-1 to TRBJ1-6, with TRBD1 matching over 7 bases. J lost 8 bases, V lost 4 bases, and 6 bases had no gene match. Germline lookup yields CDR1 SGHRS and CDR2 YFSETQ. The CDR3 consists of 14 residues. CDR3 bases: TGCGCCAGCAGCGAGGGGGCCGCGGATTCACCCCTCCACTTT. Its protein is CASSEGAADSPLHF.

The chain joins TRBV20-1 to TRBJ2-5; the D is unclear. Trimming left V 6 bases short and J 1 base short, with 12 bases between. CDR1 is DFQATT, CDR2 SNEGSKA, per germline (reference sequence). CDR3 length: 13 residues. The CDR3 coding sequence is TGCAGTGCCGTGCGCGGCTTCCAAGAGACCCAGTACTTC. Translating gives CSAVRGFQETQYF.

This clonotype was recorded many times. The gene calls are TRBV11-2 and TRBJ1-2; D might be TRBD1 (5 bases). V dropped 3 bases and J dropped 4 bases, with 9 bases sitting between them. CDR3 length equals 13 residues. Germline assignment: CDR1 SGHAT and CDR2 FQNNGV. The CDR3 sequence is CASSFQGIYGYTF. The DNA of the CDR3 is TGTGCCAGCAGCTTCCAGGGAATCTATGGCTACACCTTC.

This clonotype has ten or more counts. V gene TRBV12-3 or TRBV12-4 combines with J gene TRBJ2-7; tentative D call: TRBD1 (5 bases). Trimming stripped 5 bases from V and 3 bases from J, with 11 bases between. The CDR3 is 13 amino acids. CDR3 sequence reads: CASSLQGIYEQYF. The CDR3 coding sequence is TGTGCCAGCAGTCTCCAGGGTATCTACGAGCAGTACTTC.

The rearrangement links TRBV6-2 or TRBV6-3 to TRBJ2-1; 13 nucleotides align to TRBD2. Germline-derived CDR1 and CDR2 are MNHEY and SVGEGT. The CDR3 sequence is 13 residues long. Trimming at V came to 8 bases and at J to 9 bases, leaving 4 bases not matched to a gene. The CDR3 sequence: CASRLAGGIEQFF. In DNA form, the CDR3 reads TGTGCCAGCCGACTAGCGGGAGGAATTGAGCAGTTCTTC.

This clonotype was found many times. The chain joins TRBV28 to TRBJ2-2; possible D gene TRBD1, 5 bases. Germline CDR1 MDHEN, CDR2 SYDVKM. There are 15 residues in the CDR3. Trimming shortened V by 6 bases and J by 2 bases, and 13 bases separated the two germline ends. CDR3 coding DNA: TGTGCCAGCAGCCCGACAGAGTATAACACCGGGGAGCTGTTTTTT. The encoded protein is CASSPTEYNTGELFF.

This clonotype was seen repeatedly, ten times or more. This sequence joins TRBV19 and TRBJ2-7, with 7 positions matching TRBD1. V gave up 9 bases and J gave up 2 bases; unmatched junction bases: 7. Germline CDR1 is LNHDA and CDR2 is SQIVND (reference sequence). There are 13 residues in the CDR3. The CDR3 reads CARTGQGAYEQYF. The CDR3 region has the DNA TGTGCCAGGACAGGTCAGGGGGCCTACGAGCAGTACTTC.

This clonotype was seen ten or more times. The chain joins TRBV24-1 to TRBJ2-1; 10 bases align to TRBD1. Looked up from germline, CDR1 is KGHDR and CDR2 is SFDVKD. This CDR3 contains 16 residues. Trimming at V came to 5 bases and at J to 5 bases, leaving 8 bases not matched to a gene. The CDR3 coding sequence is TGTGCCACCAGTGGCCAGGGACAGGGGAGACACAATGAGCAGTTCTTC. Its translation: CATSGQGQGRHNEQFF.

This chain uses TRBV6-5 with TRBJ2-3; tentatively, D is TRBD2 (5 bases). The ends were cut back, 7 bases at V and 5 bases at J, with 13 bases in the middle. The germline V gene encodes CDR1 MNHEY and CDR2 SVGAGI. The CDR3 sequence is 13 residues long. This CDR3 is CASTEGRGDTQYF. The CDR3 coding sequence is TGTGCCAGCACCGAGGGCAGAGGAGATACGCAGTATTTT.

There are many counts of this clonotype. The rearrangement links TRBV7-7 to TRBJ2-2; no clear D gene. The V gene lost 3 bases and the J gene lost 7 bases, with 9 bases spanning the gap. The length of the CDR3 is 13 residues. Germline CDR1 is SSHAT and CDR2 is FNYEAQ (reference sequence). As DNA, the CDR3 is TGTGCCAGCAGCTTCTCCGCTGGCGGGGAGCTGTTTTTT. Amino acid sequence: CASSFSAGGELFF.